The rows below give T cell receptor beta chains drawn from one sample of a study of T cells in Graves' hyperthyroidism and ophthalmopathy. Each CDR3 protein is one row after TCRdb ran MiXCR on the multiplex PCR reads. The table shows 350,000 or so distinct CDR3 sequences, with roughly 21% occurring only once. The sample consisted of blood. These receptors were taken from a woman in her forties or fifties with Graves' hyperthyroidism. Each CDR3 is given with its conserved first and last residue. Each record gives: J gene, V gene, clone size, D gene, CDR3 protein, CDR3 DNA. A D gene is named only where the DNA matches it firmly. The listing skips clone size in some rows; elsewhere it reads once, few, many or a size class.

>TRBJ2-7|TRBV7-7|.|TRBD2
CASSLERGSSYEQYF
TGTGCTAGCAGCTTAGAGCGGGGGAGCTCCTACGAGCAGTACTTC
>TRBJ1-6|TRBV2|many|.
CASRGLGNSPLHF
TGTGCCAGCCGGGGATTGGGGAATTCACCCCTCCACTTT
>TRBJ2-1|TRBV3-1|many|.
CASSQLPRGGNEQFF
TGTGCCAGCAGCCAATTGCCAAGGGGGGGCAATGAGCAGTTCTTC
>TRBJ1-2|TRBV5-1|many|.
CASSPDSGYGYTF
TGCGCCAGCAGCCCGGACAGCGGCTATGGCTACACCTTC
>TRBJ2-3|TRBV20-1|.|TRBD2
CSARRSRGGLKDTQYF
TGCAGTGCTCGGCGGTCGCGGGGGGGCCTTAAAGATACGCAGTATTTT
>TRBJ2-2|TRBV11-2|.|TRBD2
CAGSLDSAGANTGELFF
TGTGCCGGCAGCTTAGATTCGGCGGGGGCGAACACCGGGGAGCTGTTTTTT
>TRBJ1-3|TRBV7-2|.|.
CASSTRTSGNTIYF
TGTGCCAGCAGCACCAGGACGAGTGGAAACACCATATATTTT
>TRBJ2-4|TRBV29-1|.|TRBD1
CSAYYRGKDIQYF
TGCAGCGCATACTACAGGGGGAAGGACATTCAGTACTTC
>TRBJ2-3|TRBV14|.|.
CASSQDATNTDTQYF
TGTGCCAGCAGCCAAGATGCGACCAACACAGATACGCAGTATTTT
>TRBJ2-3|TRBV30|many|TRBD2
CAWGRRGATDTQYF
TGTGCCTGGGGGAGGCGGGGGGCCACAGATACGCAGTATTTT
>TRBJ2-2|TRBV5-1|many|.
CASRVTLNTGELFF
TGCGCCTCCAGGGTCACTTTGAACACCGGGGAGCTGTTTTTT
>TRBJ2-5|TRBV20-1|.|TRBD1
CSARDYIPGQSAETQYF
TGCAGTGCTAGAGATTATATACCGGGACAGTCGGCGGAGACCCAGTACTTC